Here is one T cell receptor beta chain with its context. The antigen it recognizes is unknown. The record has no base qualities; no much larger clone is one base away. The protocol used for the library was the immunoSEQ multiplex PCR assay. TCRdb re-hosts the immuneACCESS table, in-frame sequences only. Its copies lack some clones; in the studies checked, an unresolved V gene accounts for under half of them, and the cause for the rest is not known. The sample table contains 50,000 to 65,000 clones; only one count was recorded for about 88% of them. The ten largest make up 0.38% of the sample. These data come from a study of T cell changes during pregnancy in multiple sclerosis (dated by TCRdb to between 2018 and 2021). Describing the broader study: In women with multiple sclerosis, the researchers looked at how the T cell repertoire shifted as pregnancy progressed.

Spanning cysteine to phenylalanine, the CDR3 consists of 19 amino acids. Only the CDR3 portion is preserved as DNA: 57 bases, with reading frame beginning at the first base. The junction carries 25 bases between V and J, which are trimmed by 4 bases and 0 bases respectively. From the germline V gene, CDR1 is SGHDN and CDR2 is FVKESK. The sequence was collected from a female donor with multiple sclerosis, enrolled in a pregnancy study. Recombination joined TRBV14 with TRBJ2-7; the D gene identity is not certain. The sequences come from CD4+ T cells from peripheral blood mononuclear cells, collected in the third trimester of pregnancy. The nucleotide sequence is TGTGCCAGCAGCCCCTTTCAGACACCACTCGACCCGAGCTCCTACGAGCAGTACTTC. It is translated as CASSPFQTPLDPSSYEQYF.